Listed here are 26 T cell receptor beta chains from one sample, sequenced in a study of blood T cell repertoires in COVID-19. The assay was immunoSEQ multiplex PCR, and TCRdb's table has in-frame clones only and misses some. This table holds 250,000 to 350,000 clones, about 85% found once. Specimen: peripheral blood. These receptors came from a human donor with COVID-19, enrolled during active disease. The donor label of this sample is uncertain.

The genes are TRBV29-1 and TRBJ1-1; D unresolved. The CDR3 runs 12 residues. The V end lost 7 bases, the J end lost 6 bases, and 15 bases lay between the germline ends. Germline CDR1 is SQVTM and CDR2 is ANQGSEA. DNA for the CDR3: TGCAGCGCCCAGGTTATTGACGCTGAAGCTTTCTTT. Encoded protein: CSAQVIDAEAFF. Based on the CDR3 plus reference TRBV29-1 and TRBJ1-1, the full variable domain is SAVISQKPSRDICQRGTSLTIQCQVDSQVTMMFWYRQQPGQSLTLIATANQGSEATYESGFVIDKFPISRPNLTFSTLTVSNMSPEDSSIYLCSAQVIDAEAFFGQGTRLTVV.

The J gene is TRBJ1-1, the V gene TRBV4-1; D gene unclear. Looked up from germline, CDR1 is MGHRA and CDR2 is YSYEKL. The V end lost 4 bases, the J end lost 6 bases, and 15 bases lay between the germline ends. This CDR3 has 14 residues. The CDR3 sequence is CASSLTNGNAEAFF. CDR3 nucleotide sequence: TGCGCCAGCAGCCTCACTAACGGTAATGCTGAAGCTTTCTTT.

This clone appeared a single time. The chain uses TRBV6-6 and TRBJ1-2; TRBD1 matches at 7 bases. This CDR3 comprises 14 residues. Trimming took 6 bases from V and 6 from J; bases not matched to a gene: 10. Germline assignment: CDR1 MNHNY and CDR2 SVGAGI (reference sequence). CDR3 DNA sequence: TGTGCCAGCAGAGAACAGGGGCTGCAGAATGGCTACACCTTC. This encodes CASREQGLQNGYTF.

The chain joins TRBV30 to TRBJ1-3; a possible D gene is TRBD1 (5 bases). Germline CDR1 reads GTSNPN; CDR2 reads SVGIG (reference sequence). V lost 0 bases to trimming and J lost 4 bases, with 7 bases between them. This CDR3 contains 13 residues. The CDR3 bases are TGTGCCTGGAGTGTACGGGGGGGAAACACCATATATTTT. Its protein product is CAWSVRGGNTIYF.

V usage is TRBV19 and J usage is TRBJ2-3, with D tentatively TRBD2 (5 bases). CDR3 length: 16 amino acids. With 7 bases removed from V and 3 bases from J, the gap between germline ends came to 20 bases. Germline CDR1 reads LNHDA; CDR2 reads SQIVND (reference sequence). CDR3 sequence (DNA): TGTGCCAGTAATTCGGTTAGAGGGATTTCGACAGATACGCAGTATTTT. It is translated as CASNSVRGISTDTQYF.

The chain uses TRBV7-3 and TRBJ1-3; D not resolved. The CDR3 extends over 15 amino acids. The germline gives CDR1 SGHTA, CDR2 FQGTGA. V gave up 1 base and J gave up 3 bases, with 10 bases separating them. CDR3 DNA sequence: TGTGCCAGCAGCTTAAGCGGTGGATTTGGAAACACCATATATTTT. It translates to CASSLSGGFGNTIYF.

The CDR3 region has the DNA TGTGCCAGCAGTGAGACAAGCTACACTGAAGCTTTCTTT. It yields the protein CASSETSYTEAFF. V is TRBV28 and J is TRBJ1-1; D is unresolved. CDR3 length: 13 residues. Trimming removed 5 bases at V and 3 bases at J, with 10 bases between. Germline CDR1 is MDHEN and CDR2 is SYDVKM.

The CDR3 region is CASSLARGLGTGELFF. The CDR3 DNA is TGTGCCAGCAGCTTAGCGCGTGGACTAGGTACCGGGGAGCTGTTTTTT. The genes are TRBV7-9 and TRBJ2-2, with TRBD2 matching 7 bases. The CDR3 contains 16 residues. Germline loops: CDR1 SEHNR, CDR2 FQNEAQ (reference sequence). V lost 0 bases to trimming and J lost 5 bases; unmatched junction nucleotides: 6. The full variable domain, rest sourced from reference TRBV7-9 and TRBJ2-2, is DTGVSQNPRHKITKRGQNVTFRCDPISEHNRLYWYRQTLGQGPEFLTYFQNEAQLEKSRLLSDRFSAERPKGSFSTLEIQRTEQGDSAMYLCASSLARGLGTGELFFGEGSRLTVL.

The V call is TRBV3-1 (or the pseudogene TRBV3-2), the J call TRBJ2-2; 11 nucleotides line up with TRBD2. The CDR3 runs 17 residues. V shed 8 bases and J 1 base; nucleotides not matched to a gene: 9. The germline CDR1 and CDR2 sequences are LGHDT and YNNKEL (reference sequence). This CDR3 reads CASARSSGRENTGELFF. CDR3 sequence (DNA): TGTGCCAGCGCCCGGAGTAGCGGGAGGGAGAACACCGGGGAGCTGTTTTTT.

The rearrangement joins TRBV11-3 to TRBJ2-1; 7 nucleotides align to TRBD2. Germline V gene data show CDR1 as SGHNT and CDR2 as YENEEA. CDR3 length: 15 residues. The ends lost 5 bases at V and 5 bases at J; junction bases unmatched: 9. The CDR3 DNA reads as TGTGCCAGCAGCCCCGGACTAGGTACAAACAATGAGCAGTTCTTC. Protein product: CASSPGLGTNNEQFF.

The chain is built from TRBV10-1 and TRBJ2-7; D remains unclear. Germline V gene lookup returns CDR1 WNHNN and CDR2 SYGVQD (reference sequence). Trimming left V 0 bases short and J 2 bases short, with 17 bases between. CDR3 length: 17 amino acids. CDR3 in DNA: TGCGCCAGCAGTGAGTCGATAGCACGGCCCAAAACCTACGAGCAGTACTTC. It encodes CASSESIARPKTYEQYF.

This clone showed up just a few times. This chain links TRBV9 with TRBJ2-1; the match to TRBD2 covers 7 bases. Looked up from germline, CDR1 is SGDLS and CDR2 is YYNGEE. J lost 9 bases, V lost 4 bases, and 7 bases had no gene match. The CDR3 covers 13 residues. This CDR3 reads CASSPTSDGEQFF. In nucleotides, the CDR3 is TGTGCCAGCAGCCCCACTAGCGATGGTGAGCAGTTCTTC.

In DNA form, the CDR3 reads TGTGCCAGCAGTACCGGGACAGGGTTACCCCTCCACTTT. Protein: CASSTGTGLPLHF. The rearrangement uses TRBV2 and TRBJ1-6, with 9 bases identical to TRBD1. Germline CDR1 is SNHLY and CDR2 is FYNNEI. Losses at the gene ends were 5 bases for V and 12 bases for J; bases not matched to a gene: 5. CDR3 length: 13 amino acids.

V gene TRBV5-1 combines with J gene TRBJ1-1; no firm D call. This CDR3 region has 14 residues. Germline CDR1 is SGHRS and CDR2 is YFSETQ. V lost 5 bases and J 0 bases, leaving 11 bases between the germline ends. As DNA, the CDR3 is TGCGCCAGCAGTTCTGACACCGTGAACACTGAAGCTTTCTTT. The encoded protein is CASSSDTVNTEAFF. The variable domain in full, completed from reference TRBV5-1 and TRBJ1-1, reads KAGVTQTPRYLIKTRGQQVTLSCSPISGHRSVSWYQQTPGQGLQFLFEYFSETQRNKGNFPGRFSGRQFSNSRSEMNVSTLELGDSALYLCASSSDTVNTEAFFGQGTRLTVV.

This chain joins TRBV19 and TRBJ2-5; 10 bases fit TRBD1. J lost 0 bases, V lost 2 bases, and 12 bases had no gene match. From germline, CDR1 is LNHDA and CDR2 SQIVND (reference sequence). The CDR3 runs 19 residues. The CDR3 loop reads CASSISHEPGQGYQETQYF. CDR3 coding DNA: TGTGCCAGTAGTATATCCCATGAACCGGGACAGGGGTACCAAGAGACCCAGTACTTC.

This clone was seen only a few times. The chain has TRBV25-1 and TRBJ1-3, with 7 bases that match TRBD1. J was trimmed by 0 bases and V by 6 bases; bases with no gene match: 2. Germline CDR1 and CDR2: MGHDK and SYGVNS. There are 14 residues in the CDR3. The CDR3 sequence: CASRAGGSGNTIYF. The CDR3 DNA sequence: TGTGCCAGCAGGGCAGGGGGCTCTGGAAACACCATATATTTT.

This chain joins TRBV12-5 and TRBJ2-1; D uncertain. V was clipped by 5 bases and J by 4 bases, with 12 bases between them. CDR1 and CDR2 (germline): LGHNT, FRNRAP. The CDR3 sequence is 14 residues long. The CDR3 DNA is TGTGCTAGTGGTGCCGGAGCTGAATACAATGAGCAGTTCTTC. Translating it yields CASGAGAEYNEQFF.

V and J are TRBV15 and TRBJ2-5, with 9 bases identical to TRBD1. Losses at the gene ends were 0 bases for V and 1 base for J; bases not matched to a gene: 6. Germline assignment: CDR1 LNHNV and CDR2 YYDKDF (reference sequence). The CDR3 is made up of 17 amino acids. The DNA of the CDR3 is TGTGCCACCAGCAGAGATCGACGGGACAGGGCCCAAGAGACCCAGTACTTC. Its translation is CATSRDRRDRAQETQYF.

The chain carries TRBV19 and TRBJ1-6, with a possible D match to TRBD1 (5 bases). The V gene's germline CDR1 is LNHDA and CDR2 SQIVND (reference sequence). The CDR3 has 16 amino acids. Trimming removed 1 base at V and 14 bases at J, with 21 bases between. The chain's CDR3 is CASSIGQPGSLESLHF. The CDR3 coding sequence is TGTGCCAGTAGTATAGGTCAACCAGGGTCTTTGGAATCCCTCCACTTT.

This chain links TRBV13 with TRBJ1-2, with TRBD1 identical over 9 bases. CDR1 is PRHDT, CDR2 FYEKMQ, per germline (reference sequence). The CDR3 is made up of 14 amino acids. The trim removed 4 bases at V and 6 bases at J, leaving 6 bases unmatched. The CDR3 DNA reads TGTGCCAGCAGCTGGGGGACAGGGACCAATGGCTACACCTTC. Translated, it gives CASSWGTGTNGYTF.

The chain joins TRBV29-1 to TRBJ2-7; no clear D. The CDR3 contains 12 residues. Germline lookup yields CDR1 SQVTM and CDR2 ANQGSEA. V dropped 2 bases and J dropped 4 bases, with 9 bases sitting between them. The CDR3 region is CSVELSRYEQYF. CDR3 nucleotide sequence: TGCAGCGTTGAACTGAGCCGGTACGAGCAGTACTTC.

The chain has TRBV19 and TRBJ2-7; no definite D call. CDR1 is LNHDA and CDR2 is SQIVND in the germline V gene (reference sequence). V was trimmed by 4 bases and J by 6 bases, leaving 10 bases between them. The CDR3 covers 12 residues. CDR3 residues: CASSTLLGEQYF. For the CDR3, the DNA is TGTGCCAGTAGTACCCTTCTCGGCGAGCAGTACTTC.

The chain uses TRBV7-2 and TRBJ1-5; D is perhaps TRBD1 (5 bases). The CDR3 consists of 14 residues. From germline, CDR1 is SGHTA and CDR2 FQGNSA. V was cut by 5 bases and J by 7 bases, with 15 bases left in between. In nucleotides, the CDR3 is TGTGCCAGCAGCCCCCCAGGGATGGTACAGCCCCAGCATTTT. It encodes CASSPPGMVQPQHF.

The chain carries TRBV7-9 and TRBJ2-7; 7 bases are a match to TRBD2. The CDR3 is 15 residues long. V lost 2 bases and J lost 6; bases outside the gene matches: 10. Germline V lookup: CDR1 SEHNR, CDR2 FQNEAQ (reference sequence). CDR3 amino acids: CASSLYFAGAAEQYF. CDR3 DNA sequence: TGTGCCAGCAGCTTATATTTCGCGGGAGCGGCCGAGCAGTACTTC. The entire variable domain, with the rest obtained from reference TRBV7-9 and TRBJ2-7, is as follows: DTGVSQNPRHKITKRGQNVTFRCDPISEHNRLYWYRQTLGQGPEFLTYFQNEAQLEKSRLLSDRFSAERPKGSFSTLEIQRTEQGDSAMYLCASSLYFAGAAEQYFGPGTRLTVT.

The chain employs TRBV6-2 or TRBV6-3 and TRBJ1-2; no firm D call. There are 15 residues in the CDR3. The V and J ends lost 2 bases and 4 bases respectively, with 14 bases between them. Germline CDR1 and CDR2: MNHEY and SVGEGT. The DNA of the CDR3 is TGTGCCAGCAGTTACGGGAGATCCACGGGCTATGGCTACACCTTC. Translating it yields CASSYGRSTGYGYTF.

V gene TRBV27 combines with J gene TRBJ1-1; D not certain. The CDR3 has 14 amino acids. V dropped 0 bases and J dropped 0 bases, with 5 bases sitting between them. The germline gives CDR1 MNHEY, CDR2 SMNVEV (reference sequence). DNA of the CDR3: TGTGCCAGCAGTTTATCGGCTTTGAACACTGAAGCTTTCTTT. Amino acid sequence: CASSLSALNTEAFF.